Each of the 19 T cell receptor beta chains below was sequenced from the same sample in a study of OX40 agonist ivuxolimab in advanced cancers. The protocol was immunoSEQ multiplex PCR, while the TCRdb copy is restricted to in-frame clones and leaves out a portion. The repertoire holds about 97,000 clones, with approximately 87% as singletons. The sequences come from CD4+ or CD8+ T cells sorted from blood, collected in a trial of the OX40 agonist ivuxolimab. The receptors were sampled from an adult with an advanced solid tumor such as melanoma, head and neck, liver or kidney cancer.

This rearrangement joins TRBV6-1 to TRBJ2-5; the D gene is possibly TRBD2 (5 bases). CDR1 MNHNS and CDR2 SASEGT come from the germline V gene. The length of the CDR3 is 14 residues. Trimming took 4 bases from V and 0 from J, leaving 9 bases between them. CDR3 protein: CASSVDFYQETQYF. Written as DNA, the CDR3 is TGTGCCAGCAGTGTGGACTTTTACCAAGAGACCCAGTACTTC.

V is TRBV10-1 and J is TRBJ1-6, with D possibly matching TRBD1 (5 bases). Trimming pared 7 bases from V and 5 bases from J, leaving 15 bases between. The CDR3 consists of 15 residues. Germline lookup yields CDR1 WNHNN and CDR2 SYGVQD (reference sequence). The CDR3 protein is CASKTEVAHNSPLHF. DNA for the CDR3: TGCGCCAGCAAGACAGAGGTCGCACATAATTCACCCCTCCACTTT.

The chain carries TRBV19 and TRBJ2-1; 8 bases match TRBD2. Germline V gene sequence: CDR1 LNHDA, CDR2 SQIVND (reference sequence). Unmatched junction bases numbered 14, after V lost 5 bases and J lost 5 bases. This CDR3 is built from 17 residues. The CDR3 is CASSLRTSPKRDNEQFF. In DNA form, the CDR3 reads TGTGCCAGTAGTCTTCGGACTAGCCCGAAGAGAGACAATGAGCAGTTCTTC. Looking up the rest from reference TRBV19 and TRBJ2-1 gives the full variable domain: DGGITQSPKYLFRKEGQNVTLSCEQNLNHDAMYWYRQDPGQGLRLIYYSQIVNDFQKGDIAEGYSVSREKKESFPLTVTSAQKNPTAFYLCASSLRTSPKRDNEQFFGPGTRLTVL.

The chain couples TRBV5-1 to TRBJ2-6; D ambiguous. This CDR3 region has 16 residues. V shed 3 bases and J shed 0 bases, with 10 bases lying between them. Per germline, CDR1 SGHRS and CDR2 YFSETQ. The CDR3 loop reads CASSSSVVSGANVLTF. DNA for the CDR3: TGCGCCAGCAGCTCGTCGGTCGTCTCTGGGGCCAACGTCCTGACTTTC. Using reference TRBV5-1 and TRBJ2-6 for the parts outside the CDR3, the full variable domain is KAGVTQTPRYLIKTRGQQVTLSCSPISGHRSVSWYQQTPGQGLQFLFEYFSETQRNKGNFPGRFSGRQFSNSRSEMNVSTLELGDSALYLCASSSSVVSGANVLTFGAGSRLTVL.

The chain has TRBV1 and TRBJ2-7; the table names TRBD2, a call not compared with the DNA. TRBV1 is an annotated pseudogene. CDR3 length: 16 residues. CDR3 DNA sequence: TGCACCAGCAGCCCCCGGGGGACTAGCGGGAGCCACGAGCAGTACTTC. Translating gives CTSSPRGTSGSHEQYF.

The chain links TRBV19 to TRBJ1-6; TRBD1 might be the D (5 bases). With 4 bases removed from V and 6 bases from J, the gap between germline ends came to 13 bases. Looked up from germline, CDR1 is LNHDA and CDR2 is SQIVND (reference sequence). This CDR3 comprises 15 residues. CDR3 in DNA: TGTGCCAGTAGTAATTACCAGGGTTCTAATTCACCCCTCCACTTT. This gives the protein CASSNYQGSNSPLHF.

This clone was observed a few times. This chain links TRBV7-9 with TRBJ2-1, with TRBD2 matching 9 bases. Germline CDR1 reads SEHNR; CDR2 reads FQNEAQ (reference sequence). The CDR3 spans 13 residues. With V trimmed by 4 bases and J by 8 bases, 3 bases remained unmatched. In DNA, the CDR3 is TGTGCCAGCAGCTCTGGACTAGCGTATGAGCAGTTCTTC. This gives the protein CASSSGLAYEQFF.

CDR3 sequence (DNA): TGCAGTGGGGCTAGCGGGACGAACTCCTACAATGAGCAGTTCTTC. Protein: CSGASGTNSYNEQFF. V and J are TRBV29-1 and TRBJ2-1; 9 bases line up with TRBD2. Per the germline V gene, CDR1 is SQVTM and CDR2 is ANQGSEA. This CDR3 region has 15 residues.

Concerning this clone itself: Other nucleotide sequences in the sample specify the same CDR3. This chain joins TRBV5-5 and TRBJ2-7, with D unclear. V was cut by 2 bases and J by 2 bases, with 2 bases left in between. The CDR3 consists of 11 residues. Germline CDR1 reads SGHKS; CDR2 reads YYEKEE (reference sequence). The CDR3 DNA reads as TGTGCCAGCAGCTTAGCCTACGAGCAGTACTTC. It yields the protein CASSLAYEQYF. Looking up the rest from reference TRBV5-5 and TRBJ2-7 gives the full variable domain: DAGVTQSPTHLIKTRGQQVTLRCSPISGHKSVSWYQQVLGQGPQFIFQYYEKEERGRGNFPDRFSARQFPNYSSELNVNALLLGDSALYLCASSLAYEQYFGPGTRLTVT.

The chain has TRBV7-6 and TRBJ1-5; no clear D. The CDR3 has 14 amino acids. Germline CDR1 SGHVS, CDR2 FNYEAQ. Trimming shortened V by 1 base and J by 6 bases, and 10 bases separated the two germline ends. The chain's CDR3 is CASSLGGDTQPQHF. CDR3 nucleotide sequence: TGTGCCAGCAGCTTAGGGGGTGATACTCAGCCCCAGCATTTT.

The chain joins TRBV7-6 to TRBJ1-3, with D uncertain. Germline CDR1 reads SGHVS; CDR2 reads FNYEAQ. CDR3 size: 16 residues. Trimming left V 1 base short and J 0 bases short, with 10 bases between. CDR3 loop: CASSLVDPLSGNTIYF. The DNA for the CDR3 is TGTGCCAGCAGCTTAGTGGACCCACTCTCTGGAAACACCATATATTTT.

The rearrangement uses TRBV5-4 and TRBJ1-1, with D unclear. V lost 4 bases and J lost 6, with 16 bases in between. The CDR3 has 14 residues. Germline V gene sequence: CDR1 SGHNT, CDR2 YYREEE (reference sequence). This CDR3 reads CASSVGRLAAEAFF. The CDR3 coding sequence is TGTGCCAGCAGCGTTGGACGGCTAGCGGCTGAAGCTTTCTTT.

This clone came up once. J is TRBJ1-2 and V is TRBV6-5; weak D call: TRBD1 (6 bases). V was cut by 5 bases and J by 4 bases, with 11 bases left in between. The CDR3 length is 13 residues. Looked up from germline, CDR1 is MNHEY and CDR2 is SVGAGI. This CDR3 is CASSGRGSYGYTF. CDR3 DNA sequence: TGTGCCAGCAGTGGGAGGGGGTCCTATGGCTACACCTTC.

CDR3 loop: CASSIRGYSDSYTDTQYF. In DNA, the CDR3 is TGTGCCAGCAGTATCAGGGGATATTCCGACTCTTACACAGATACGCAGTATTTT. The V call is TRBV5-6, the J call TRBJ2-3; TRBD1 is a possible D gene (6 bases). The length of the CDR3 is 18 residues. Germline V lookup: CDR1 SGHDT, CDR2 YYEEEE. The V end was cut by 5 bases, the J end by 2 bases, with 24 bases between.

The chain links TRBV5-5 to TRBJ1-5, with D unclear. CDR1 is SGHKS, CDR2 YYEKEE, per germline (reference sequence). The V gene lost 0 bases and the J gene lost 0 bases, with 7 bases spanning the gap. The CDR3 extends over 15 amino acids. The DNA of the CDR3 is TGTGCCAGCAGCTTGGAAGTTTATAGCAATCAGCCCCAGCATTTT. As protein: CASSLEVYSNQPQHF.

The J gene is TRBJ1-2, the V gene TRBV5-5; D is possibly TRBD1 (5 bases). This CDR3 is 13 amino acids long. Germline V gene data show CDR1 as SGHKS and CDR2 as YYEKEE (reference sequence). V was cut by 2 bases and J by 4 bases, with 9 bases left in between. CDR3 coding DNA: TGTGCCAGCAGCTTAGGACACTTCTATGGCTACACCTTC. Translated: CASSLGHFYGYTF.

Turning to this clone: An end of the junction differs from the germline gene, which may be a read error. The V gene is TRBV6-5, the J gene TRBJ1-2; D might be TRBD1 (6 bases). The germline CDR1 and CDR2 sequences are MNHEY and SVGAGI. The CDR3 spans 13 residues. CDR3 DNA: TGTGCCGGCAGTTCCGTTCAGGGGAGAGGCTACACCTTC. Protein: CAGSSVQGRGYTF.

This rearrangement joins TRBV5-1 to TRBJ2-2; D remains unclear. Germline V gene lookup returns CDR1 SGHRS and CDR2 YFSETQ. Deletions cut 0 bases from V and 0 bases from J, with 9 bases between. The CDR3 runs 16 residues. CDR3 region: CASSLGSDANTGELFF. CDR3 bases: TGCGCCAGCAGCTTGGGGTCAGACGCGAACACCGGGGAGCTGTTTTTT.

This chain links TRBV2 with TRBJ2-7, with 10 bases identical to TRBD2. Germline lookup yields CDR1 SNHLY and CDR2 FYNNEI. CDR3 length equals 15 residues. The J segment lost 0 bases and the V segment lost 5 bases, leaving 4 bases of the junction unmatched. CDR3 bases: TGTGCCAGCAGTCGGACTAGCGGAATCTCCTACGAGCAGTACTTC. Residues: CASSRTSGISYEQYF.